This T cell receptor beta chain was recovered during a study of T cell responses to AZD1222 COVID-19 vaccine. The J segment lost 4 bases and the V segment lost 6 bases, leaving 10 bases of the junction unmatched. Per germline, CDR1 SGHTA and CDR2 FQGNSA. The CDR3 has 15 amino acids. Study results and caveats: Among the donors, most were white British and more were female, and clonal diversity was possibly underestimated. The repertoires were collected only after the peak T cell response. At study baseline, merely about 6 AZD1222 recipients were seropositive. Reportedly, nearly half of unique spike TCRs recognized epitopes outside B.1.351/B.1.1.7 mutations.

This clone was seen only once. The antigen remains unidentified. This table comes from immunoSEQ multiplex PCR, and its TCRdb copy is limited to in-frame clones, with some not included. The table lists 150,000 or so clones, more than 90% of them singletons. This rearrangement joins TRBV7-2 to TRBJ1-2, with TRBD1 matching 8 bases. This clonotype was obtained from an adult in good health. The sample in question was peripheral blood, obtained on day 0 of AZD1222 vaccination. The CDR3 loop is CASRQNLTGVYGYTF. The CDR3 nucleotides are TGTGCCAGCAGACAGAACCTGACAGGGGTCTATGGCTACACCTTC. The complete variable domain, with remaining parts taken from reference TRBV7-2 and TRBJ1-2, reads GAGVSQSPSNKVTEKGKDVELRCDPISGHTALYWYRQSLGQGLEFLIYFQGNSAPDKSGLPSDRFSAERTGGSVSTLTIQRTQQEDSAVYLCASRQNLTGVYGYTFGSGTRLTVV.